This T cell receptor beta chain was identified during a study of post-analysis software for immune sequencing data. The overall study: The cohort encompassed relapsing-remitting, secondary progressive and progressive-relapsing multiple sclerosis disease courses. Notes on the study in general: Multiple sclerosis was associated with a significant reduction in normalized Chao1 diversity relative to controls. Analysis by F measure revealed that same-batch samples clustered strongly together. Relative to controls, patients had 4 or 5 TRBV segments at higher frequency, with TRBV5-6, TRBV5-1 and TRBV20-1 among these.

The J segment lost 3 bases and the V segment lost 3 bases, leaving 4 bases of the junction unmatched. Germline V lookup: CDR1 SGHDT, CDR2 YYEEEE. This CDR3 region has 15 residues. Regarding this clonotype: The antigen is undetermined.

Each TCR beta cDNA library carried unique molecular identifiers. Each batch of about 0.9 to 10 million T cells produced 500,000 to 600,000 cDNA molecules. Each CDR3 protein is one row after TCRdb ran MiXCR on the PCR reads. The sample includes approximately 350,000 distinct CDR3 sequences, approximately 33% of them seen just once. The chain employs TRBV5-6 and TRBJ2-1; 9 bases match TRBD1. The receptor was derived from a girl between 5 and 17 years old with multiple sclerosis. The sequencing input was blood. The CDR3 protein is CASSYWDRVYNEQFF. In DNA, the CDR3 is TGTGCCAGCAGCTACTGGGACAGGGTCTACAATGAGCAGTTCTTC.